The clone carrying this T cell receptor (beta chain) was detected only a few times. Its specificity is not known. The record originates from a study of blood T cells in healthy people across ages. Whole-study findings and limits: The diversity estimates, figures obtained from one million T cells, were considered underestimates.

Germline V gene data show CDR1 as SGDLS and CDR2 as YYNGEE. There are 11 residues in the CDR3. The germline V and J ends were trimmed by 0 bases and 11 bases, with 5 bases remaining between them. A second PCR of 7 to 11 cycles used a sample-barcoded 5' primer and a J-beta primer mix. TCRdb ran MiXCR on the 5' RACE reads and lists one entry per CDR3 protein. Here the sample spans hundreds of thousands of distinct CDR3 sequences, around 24% being singletons. This sample also appeared in a second study, on T cells of mothers and their children.

Sequenced material: blood. The sequence was collected from a boy younger than 18 in good health. V and J are TRBV9 and TRBJ1-4; D is undetermined. CDR3 in amino acids: CASSVGRKLFF. The CDR3 DNA reads as TGTGCCAGCAGCGTAGGCCGGAAACTGTTTTTT.